This is a list of T cell receptor beta chains from one sample in a study of blood T cell repertoires in COVID-19. Measured with immunoSEQ multiplex PCR; TCRdb has only the in-frame clones, and not every one. Among about 290,000 clones, around four fifths were seen once, and the ten largest hold about 4%. The sample taken for sequencing was peripheral blood. These receptors were taken from a woman aged 50 to 60 with active or convalescent COVID-19. Both conserved end residues are part of each CDR3. A D gene is named only where the DNA matches it firmly. Only part of the rows carry a size: once, few, many, or a class if the clone is expanded.

d_call clone_size j_call v_call cdr3_nt cdr3_aa
TRBD1 NA TRBJ1-5 TRBV10-3 TGTGCCATCAGTGAGTGGAGAGGACAGGGCCATCAGCCCCAGCATTTT CAISEWRGQGHQPQHF
TRBD1 NA TRBJ2-7 TRBV7-9 TGTGCCAGCAGCTCGACGTCCGGGACAGGGATCTACGAGCAGTACTTC CASSSTSGTGIYEQYF
NA NA TRBJ2-7 TRBV12-5 TGTGCTAGTGGTTTGGTAAACTCCGAGCAGTACTTC CASGLVNSEQYF
NA NA TRBJ2-7 TRBV3-1/TRBV3-2 TGTGCCAGCAGCCAAGAGGTCGGACAGCTATACTCCTACGAGCAGTACTTC CASSQEVGQLYSYEQYF
NA NA TRBJ1-5 TRBV19 TGTGCCAGTAGGCCTAATGATCGTAGGCCCCAGCATTTT CASRPNDRRPQHF
NA NA TRBJ1-2 TRBV6-4 TGTGCCAGCAGTGCCAGGACAGACAGCCCCTATGGCTACACCTTC CASSARTDSPYGYTF
NA NA TRBJ1-1 TRBV27 TGTGCCAGCAGATGGAGAGGGAGAACAACTGAAGCTTTCTTT CASRWRGRTTEAFF
NA NA TRBJ2-1 TRBV20-1 TGCAGTGCTAGTCCGGGCGGGTCCTACAATGAGCAGTTCTTC CSASPGGSYNEQFF
TRBD1 NA TRBJ2-2 TRBV19 TGTGCCAGTAGGTCTGGGACAGGTAGTACCGGGGAGCTGTTTTTT CASRSGTGSTGELFF
NA NA TRBJ2-7 TRBV2 TGTGCCAGCAGTGTAACTAGTTCCGAGCAGTACTTC CASSVTSSEQYF
NA NA TRBJ1-1 TRBV5-1 TGCGCCAGCAGCTTCCGCGGCCAGGGCGCTGAAGCTTTCTTT CASSFRGQGAEAFF
NA NA TRBJ2-1 TRBV28 TGTGCCAGCAGTTCGTCCAGACCCACGGGTGAGCAGTTCTTC CASSSSRPTGEQFF
NA NA TRBJ2-2 TRBV7-3 TGTGCCAGCAGCTCCACAGGGAGGAACACCGGGGAGCTGTTTTTT CASSSTGRNTGELFF
TRBD1 NA TRBJ2-5 TRBV5-4 TGTGCCAGCAGCTTCGACAGGGGGCCAGAGACCCAGTACTTC CASSFDRGPETQYF
NA NA TRBJ1-1 TRBV25-1 TGTGCCAGCAGGCGGGGGACTGAAGCTTTCTTT CASRRGTEAFF
TRBD2 NA TRBJ2-5 TRBV6-1 TGTGCCAGCAGTGAAGCGGATACGAAAACCCGACTAGCGGGAATCCAAGAGACCCAGTACTTC CASSEADTKTRLAGIQETQYF
NA NA TRBJ1-1 TRBV12-2 TGTGCAAGTGTAAACAGGGGTGTCCACACTGAAGCTTTCTTT CASVNRGVHTEAFF
NA NA TRBJ1-2 TRBV18 TGTGCCAGCTCACCAACCCGCGGGGAAGGCGGTGGCTACACCTTC CASSPTRGEGGGYTF
TRBD2 NA TRBJ2-7 TRBV7-9 TGTGCCAGCAGCCCGACTAGCGGGAGGGCCTCCAGACTCGAGCAGTACTTC CASSPTSGRASRLEQYF
TRBD1 NA TRBJ2-7 TRBV28 TGTGCCAGCAGCCCTCTCGGACAGGGCCCTCACGAGCAGTACTTC CASSPLGQGPHEQYF
NA once TRBJ1-1 TRBV15 TGTGCCACCAGCAGAGATCTGGGGGGGCACACTGAAGCTTTCTTT CATSRDLGGHTEAFF
TRBD1 few TRBJ2-7 TRBV7-9 TGTGCCAGCAGCCCCGGGACAGGGATCTCCTACGAGCAGTACTTC CASSPGTGISYEQYF
TRBD1 NA TRBJ1-2 TRBV30 TGTGCCTGGAGTGGCCGTCAACAGGGGCCGGTCTTCTTC CAWSGRQQGPVFF
NA NA TRBJ2-3 TRBV2 TGTGCCAGCAGGGACTCTCCCACAGATACGCAGTATTTT CASRDSPTDTQYF
TRBD1 few TRBJ2-2 TRBV27 TGTGCCAGCAGTTTGGGACAGGGGGCCGGGGAGCTGTTTTTT CASSLGQGAGELFF
NA NA TRBJ1-4 TRBV29-1 TGCAGCGTTGAGGCAGGGGTTGATGTAGGTGAAAAACTGTTTTTT CSVEAGVDVGEKLFF
TRBD2 NA TRBJ2-3 TRBV5-5 TGTGCCAGCAGCGTTGGCGAGACTAGCGGGGAAACAGATACGCAGTATTTT CASSVGETSGETDTQYF
NA NA TRBJ2-2 TRBV29-1 TGCAGCGTTGATGTGCAGGGAGGGAACACCGGGGAGCTGTTTTTT CSVDVQGGNTGELFF
TRBD2 NA TRBJ2-1 TRBV5-1 TGCGCCAGCAGCGGCGTAGCGGGACCGTACAATGAGCAGTTCTTC CASSGVAGPYNEQFF
TRBD2 few TRBJ2-3 TRBV7-9 TGTGCCAGCAGCTTAGGGGTAGCGGGAGCCTCAGATACGCAGTATTTT CASSLGVAGASDTQYF
NA NA TRBJ1-3 TRBV2 TGTGCCAGCACCCTAGACCCCGGAAACACCATATATTTT CASTLDPGNTIYF
TRBD1 NA TRBJ2-2 TRBV2 TGTGCCAGCAGGTCGGCGGCAGGGGGCTTCGGGGAGCTGTTTTTT CASRSAAGGFGELFF
NA once TRBJ1-3 TRBV12-3/TRBV12-4 TGTGCCAGCAGCTACTCTGGAAACACCATATATTTT CASSYSGNTIYF
NA NA TRBJ2-3 TRBV30 TGTGCCTGGAGTGTAAACCCAGGGGCCACAGATACGCAGTATTTT CAWSVNPGATDTQYF
NA NA TRBJ2-5 TRBV9 TGTGCCAGCAGCGTAGATCCGGGAAACCAAGAGACCCAGTACTTC CASSVDPGNQETQYF
NA NA TRBJ1-2 TRBV19 TGTGCCAGTAGAAGGGCAGGGGCCCAGCTTAACTATGGCTACACCTTC CASRRAGAQLNYGYTF
TRBD1 NA TRBJ1-2 TRBV28 TGTGCCAGCAGTTCCCAGGGGGCGGGGGGCTACACCTTC CASSSQGAGGYTF
NA NA TRBJ1-2 TRBV28 TGTGCCACCTCAGTACAGGGTCCTGATGGCTACACCTTC CATSVQGPDGYTF
TRBD1 NA TRBJ1-5 TRBV18 TGTGCCAGCTCACCCGGACAGGGAGGATCAGGCAATCAGCCCCAGCATTTT CASSPGQGGSGNQPQHF
NA NA TRBJ2-1 TRBV4-1 TGCGCCAGCAGCCAAGATCTCGACGGGAGCGAGAATGAGCAGTTCTTC CASSQDLDGSENEQFF
NA NA TRBJ2-1 TRBV27 TGTGCCAGCAGCCGAACTAGTAATGAGCAGTTCTTC CASSRTSNEQFF
NA NA TRBJ2-7 TRBV18 TGTGCCAGCTCACCAGGGTCGTTGGGAGTGGACTACGAGCAGTACTTC CASSPGSLGVDYEQYF
NA NA TRBJ2-3 TRBV28 TGTGCCAGCAGCGGGCTACTAGCAGATGGAACAGATACGCAGTATTTT CASSGLLADGTDTQYF
NA NA TRBJ1-1 TRBV19 TGTGCCAGTACTACGGACAGCCTGAACACTGAAGCTTTCTTT CASTTDSLNTEAFF
NA NA TRBJ1-4 TRBV6-5 TGTGCCAGCAGTTACACTCACGAACAGAGAGAAAAACTGTTTTTT CASSYTHEQREKLFF